The table lists the clone carrying this TCR beta chain with many counts. Its antigen is not identified. This record comes from a study of T-cell reconstitution after alpha-beta-depleted transplantation in children. Study-wide results and limits: Several hundred graft clones that had expanded were reportedly the source of alpha-beta T cells about two months after transplant.

TCRbeta library preparation incorporated unique molecular identifiers. In TCRdb, the PCR reads were re-called with MiXCR into one record per CDR3 protein. The data show hundreds of thousands of distinct CDR3 sequences, approximately 11% seen once. This CDR3 region has 13 residues. V lost 5 bases, J lost 4 bases, and 4 bases stayed unmatched. CDR1 is SQVTM and CDR2 is ANQGSEA in the germline V gene. The J gene is TRBJ2-5, the V gene TRBV29-1, with 10 positions matching TRBD1. The sequence was collected from a child under two years old with acute myeloid leukemia, due to receive a stem cell transplant. Material: PBMCs, obtained before TCRalphabeta/CD19-depleted stem cell transplant. CDR3 amino acids: CSVHGTGVETQYF. CDR3 nucleotide sequence: TGCAGCGTTCACGGGACAGGGGTAGAGACCCAGTACTTC.